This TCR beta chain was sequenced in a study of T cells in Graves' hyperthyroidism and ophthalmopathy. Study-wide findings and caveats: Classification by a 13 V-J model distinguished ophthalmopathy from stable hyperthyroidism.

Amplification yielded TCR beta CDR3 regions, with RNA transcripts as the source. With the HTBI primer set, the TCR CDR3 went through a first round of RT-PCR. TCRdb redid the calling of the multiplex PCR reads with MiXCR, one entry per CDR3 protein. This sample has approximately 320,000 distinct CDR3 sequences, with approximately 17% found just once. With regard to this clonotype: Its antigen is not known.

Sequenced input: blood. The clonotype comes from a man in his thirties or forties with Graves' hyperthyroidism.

The CDR3 DNA follows: TGCGCCAGCAGCGACCCACAGGGTTCTAATGAAAAACTGTTTTTT. This translates into CASSDPQGSNEKLFF. The V gene is TRBV5-1, the J gene TRBJ1-4; tentative D call: TRBD1 (6 bases). The CDR3 is 15 amino acids. CDR1 and CDR2 from the germline V gene are SGHRS and YFSETQ. The V end lost 4 bases, the J end lost 3 bases, and 13 bases lay between the germline ends.